These T cell receptor beta chains were read from a single sample in a study of cytomegalovirus exposure and HLA in healthy donors. This table comes from immunoSEQ multiplex PCR, and its TCRdb copy is limited to in-frame clones, with some not included. The table lists 150,000 to 200,000 clones, less than 85% of them singletons. The specimen was PBMCs. The receptors come from a man aged 18 to 30 in good health and CMV-seropositive. Both conserved end residues are part of each CDR3. A D gene is named only where the DNA matches it firmly. Clone size is stated in some rows and not others, as once, few, many or a class when expanded.

J,V,size,D,DNA,CDR3
TRBJ2-3,TRBV10-3,-,-,TGTGCCATCAGGGGCCGCACAGATACGCAGTATTTT,CAIRGRTDTQYF
TRBJ2-5,TRBV11-3,-,TRBD2,TGTGCCAGCAGCTTAACGACTAGCGGGTGGAAGACCCAGTACTTC,CASSLTTSGWKTQYF
TRBJ2-7,TRBV28,-,TRBD1,TGTGCCAGCACCCTGGGTGGTACAGGGGCTCTGCACGAGCAGTACTTC,CASTLGGTGALHEQYF
TRBJ2-2,TRBV7-6,-,TRBD1,TGTGCCAGCAGCATACAGGGGGGCCCAGGGAACACCGGGGAGCTGTTTTTT,CASSIQGGPGNTGELFF
TRBJ2-7,TRBV7-9,-,-,TGTGCCAGCAGCTCTCCTGTGTCCTCCTACGAGCAGTACTTC,CASSSPVSSYEQYF
TRBJ2-1,TRBV6-5,-,-,TGTGCCAGCAGTGCGAACTACAATGAGCAGTTCTTC,CASSANYNEQFF
TRBJ2-7,TRBV27,-,TRBD2,TGTGCCAGCAGTACTAGCGGAGCCGGCTCCTACGAGCAGTACTTC,CASSTSGAGSYEQYF
TRBJ2-7,TRBV4-1,-,TRBD2,TGCGCCAGCAGCCAAGGGGCGGGAGAAGCCAACGAGCAGTACTTC,CASSQGAGEANEQYF
TRBJ1-5,TRBV7-2,few,-,TGTGCCAGCAGCGGGACTCCGAGTCAGCCCCAGCATTTT,CASSGTPSQPQHF
TRBJ2-7,TRBV12-5,-,TRBD1,TGTGCTAGTGGTTTGGAGTCGACAGGGTGGATCGGCGAGCAGTACTTC,CASGLESTGWIGEQYF
TRBJ2-1,TRBV2,-,TRBD2,TGTGCCAGCAGTGAAGCGCTCGGGGGGAGGACTTACAATGAGCAGTTCTTC,CASSEALGGRTYNEQFF
TRBJ2-1,TRBV27,-,-,TGTGCCAGCACCTCGTCGGAGGCCATGACTGAGCAGTTCTTC,CASTSSEAMTEQFF
TRBJ1-1,TRBV10-2,-,TRBD1,TGCGCCAGTGACAGGGGGCTAGGCGACACTGAAGCTTTCTTT,CASDRGLGDTEAFF
TRBJ2-7,TRBV28,-,TRBD1,TGTGCCAGCAGTTCCCTCCGGACAGGGGGCTACGAGCAGTACTTC,CASSSLRTGGYEQYF
TRBJ1-2,TRBV18,-,TRBD1,TGTGCCAGCGTACAGGGGAAGGACTATGGCTACACCTTC,CASVQGKDYGYTF
TRBJ1-1,TRBV7-8,-,-,TGTGCCAGCAGCTTAGAAGGGCGGCAGACGTGGAGGGACACTGAAGCTTTCTTT,CASSLEGRQTWRDTEAFF
TRBJ2-2,TRBV4-1,-,TRBD2,TGCGCCAGCAGCCACCCAGCGGGAGCAGGGACCGGGGAGCTGTTTTTT,CASSHPAGAGTGELFF
TRBJ1-1,TRBV30,-,TRBD1,TGTGCCTGGAGGGGACAGGGGAACACTGAAGCTTTCTTT,CAWRGQGNTEAFF
TRBJ2-5,TRBV11-2,few,-,TGTGCCAGCAGCTCCGTCGGGGAGACCCAGTACTTC,CASSSVGETQYF
TRBJ2-3,TRBV27,-,-,TGTGCCAGCAGTTCCCCATCAGGGGTAGATACGCAGTATTTT,CASSSPSGVDTQYF
TRBJ1-6,TRBV30,-,TRBD1,TGTGCCTGGAGTGTAGGGACAGCCTCCAATTCACCCCTCCACTTT,CAWSVGTASNSPLHF
TRBJ2-1,TRBV10-3,-,TRBD2,TGTGCCATCAGTGATATCGGGGGGGCGGCCAATGAGCAGTTCTTC,CAISDIGGAANEQFF
TRBJ2-2,TRBV9,-,-,TGTGCCAGCAGCTCAAGGGGGAGCACCGGGGAGCTGTTTTTT,CASSSRGSTGELFF
TRBJ1-4,TRBV25-1,-,TRBD1,TGTGCCAGCAGTGGAACAGGGGGCGAAAATGAAAAACTGTTTTTT,CASSGTGGENEKLFF
TRBJ2-5,TRBV25-1,-,TRBD2,TGTGCCAGCAGCCCGCTGGGGAGGGCGGCTTATATACAGTACTTC,CASSPLGRAAYIQYF
TRBJ1-2,TRBV29-1,-,TRBD1,TGCAGCGCCCAAACCTCCGGACAGGGAGGTGGCTACACCTTC,CSAQTSGQGGGYTF
TRBJ2-7,TRBV9,-,-,TGTGCCAGCACCCTCGCGGAGGACGCAAGCCCCTACGAGCAGTACTTC,CASTLAEDASPYEQYF
TRBJ1-1,TRBV12-5,few,-,TGTGCTAGTGCCGAGGAGGCTTTCGAAGCTTTCTTT,CASAEEAFEAFF
TRBJ1-5,TRBV12-5,-,-,TGTGCTAGTGGCCCCCCTCCTTATCAGCCCCAGCATTTT,CASGPPPYQPQHF
TRBJ2-1,TRBV13,-,-,TGTGCCAGCAGCCCCTCGGCGGCGGGTGAGCAGTTCTTC,CASSPSAAGEQFF
TRBJ1-5,TRBV27,-,-,TGTGCCAGCAGGGAAGACATGAGCAATCAGCCCCAGCATTTT,CASREDMSNQPQHF
TRBJ2-2,TRBV2,-,-,TGTGCCAGTTCCATCGGAGGGAGTAACACCGGGGAGCTGTTTTTT,CASSIGGSNTGELFF
TRBJ1-4,TRBV30,-,TRBD1,TGTGCCTGGAGCATCGGACAGGGAAATGAAAAACTGTTTTTT,CAWSIGQGNEKLFF